Included here is one TCR beta chain sequence, with context. What it binds is unknown. TCRdb itself ran the RACE reads through MiXCR, one entry per CDR3 protein. The sample includes about 34,000 distinct CDR3 sequences, more than 6% of them seen just once. Time point denoted: patch test 1, 2 weeks after DPC sensitization. Documented treatment: therapeutic diphenylcyclopropenone sensitization with weekly scalp DPC. Unfractionated whole blood was the source of the extracted total RNA. V trimming: 5 bases; J trimming: 5 bases; junction bases outside the gene matches: 6. The CDR3 is made up of 14 amino acids. Germline V gene lookup returns CDR1 SEHNR and CDR2 FQNEAQ (reference sequence). The data belong to a study of human T cells and chemical hapten exposure. About the study: The use of 2% DPC on roughly 2 cm by roughly 2 cm of upper inner arm skin constituted sensitization. Patch tests applied 0.01% DPC to the upper back, read at 6 days. The study's findings and limits: Patch test score was positively correlated with the counts of TCRs that had expanded at PT1. All donors were alopecia patients, so their immunity may differ from that of healthy people.

This clonotype originated in a woman in her 30s with alopecia areata. Some clones in this sample may be carry-over from other donors' samples. The sample consisted of whole blood, taken in connection with sensitization to the hapten diphenylcyclopropenone (DPC). The chain couples TRBV7-9 to TRBJ1-2; TRBD1 matches at 9 bases. CDR3 protein: CASSVGTGRYGYTF. The DNA for the CDR3 is TGTGCCAGCAGCGTAGGGACAGGGCGGTATGGCTACACCTTC.